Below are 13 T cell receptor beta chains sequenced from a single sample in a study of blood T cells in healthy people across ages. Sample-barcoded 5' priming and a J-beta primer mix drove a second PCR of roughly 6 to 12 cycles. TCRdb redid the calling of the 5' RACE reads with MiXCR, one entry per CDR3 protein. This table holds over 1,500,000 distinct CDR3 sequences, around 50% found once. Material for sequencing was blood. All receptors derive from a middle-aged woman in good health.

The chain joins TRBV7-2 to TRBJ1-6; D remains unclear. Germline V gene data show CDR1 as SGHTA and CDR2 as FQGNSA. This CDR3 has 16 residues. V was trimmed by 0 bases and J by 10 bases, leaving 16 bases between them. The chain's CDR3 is CASSLAPVRAESPLHF. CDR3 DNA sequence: TGTGCCAGCAGCTTAGCGCCGGTCCGGGCAGAATCACCCCTCCACTTT.

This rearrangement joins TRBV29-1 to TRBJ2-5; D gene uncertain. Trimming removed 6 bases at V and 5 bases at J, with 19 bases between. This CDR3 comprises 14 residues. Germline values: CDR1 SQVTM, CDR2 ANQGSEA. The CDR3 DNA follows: TGCAGCGTCCTTTGGGGTGGTGCCCCTGAGACCCAGTACTTC. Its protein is CSVLWGGAPETQYF.

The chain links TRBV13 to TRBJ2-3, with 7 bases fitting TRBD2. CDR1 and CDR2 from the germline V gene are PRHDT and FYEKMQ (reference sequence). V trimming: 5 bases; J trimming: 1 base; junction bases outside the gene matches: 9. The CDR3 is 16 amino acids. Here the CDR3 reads CASSPRAGDRTDTQYF. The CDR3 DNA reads TGTGCCAGCAGCCCCCGCGCGGGGGATCGCACAGATACGCAGTATTTT.

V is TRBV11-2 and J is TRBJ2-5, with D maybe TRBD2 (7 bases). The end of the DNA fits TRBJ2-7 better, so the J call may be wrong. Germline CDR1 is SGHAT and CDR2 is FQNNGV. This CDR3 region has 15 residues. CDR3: CASSYEGGGTYEQYF. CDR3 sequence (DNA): TGTGCCAGCAGTTACGAAGGGGGGGGGACCTACGAGCAGTACTTC.

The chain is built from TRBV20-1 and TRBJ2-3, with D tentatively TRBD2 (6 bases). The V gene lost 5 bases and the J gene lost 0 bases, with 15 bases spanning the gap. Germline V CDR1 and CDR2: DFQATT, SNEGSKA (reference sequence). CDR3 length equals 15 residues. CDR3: CSAALPRGSTDTQYF. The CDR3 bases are TGCAGTGCTGCCCTTCCGCGGGGTAGCACAGATACGCAGTATTTT.

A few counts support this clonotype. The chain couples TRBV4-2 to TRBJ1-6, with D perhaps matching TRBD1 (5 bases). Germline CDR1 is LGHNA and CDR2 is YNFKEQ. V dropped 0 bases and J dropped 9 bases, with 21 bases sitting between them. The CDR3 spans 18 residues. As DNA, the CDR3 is TGTGCCAGCAGCCAAGATGGCACCGACAGCGTCCGGGTTTCACCCCTCCACTTT. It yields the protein CASSQDGTDSVRVSPLHF.

CDR3 in DNA: TGTGCCAGCAGCCCTAGCGGGGGGGACGAGACCCAGTACTTC. Translated, it gives CASSPSGGDETQYF. The chain recombines TRBV28 with TRBJ2-5, with 12 bases identical to TRBD2. V lost 6 bases, J lost 5 bases, and 4 bases stayed unmatched. The germline V gene encodes CDR1 MDHEN and CDR2 SYDVKM. The CDR3 runs 14 residues.

The CDR3 bases are TGTGCCAGCAGGACAGGGCTTACGCATGGCTACACCTTC. Encoded protein: CASRTGLTHGYTF. The chain couples TRBV2 to TRBJ1-2; 7 nucleotides match TRBD1. The V gene end was trimmed by 6 bases and the J gene end by 6 bases; junction bases not matched to a gene: 7. In germline, CDR1 is SNHLY, CDR2 FYNNEI. CDR3 length: 13 residues.

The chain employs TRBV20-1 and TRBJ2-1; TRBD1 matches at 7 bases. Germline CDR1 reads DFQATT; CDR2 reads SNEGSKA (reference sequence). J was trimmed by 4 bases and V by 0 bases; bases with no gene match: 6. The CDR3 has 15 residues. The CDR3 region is CSARDRQGFYNEQFF. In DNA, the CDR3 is TGCAGTGCTAGAGATCGACAGGGCTTTTACAATGAGCAGTTCTTC.

CDR3 protein: CASSQDWGLAGYNEQFF. Here the CDR3 DNA reads TGTGCCAGCAGCCAAGATTGGGGACTAGCGGGGTACAATGAGCAGTTCTTC. This chain links TRBV14 with TRBJ2-1; 13 positions match TRBD2. The CDR3 covers 17 residues. V dropped 0 bases and J dropped 4; count of bases not matched to a gene: 3. Germline loops: CDR1 SGHDN, CDR2 FVKESK.

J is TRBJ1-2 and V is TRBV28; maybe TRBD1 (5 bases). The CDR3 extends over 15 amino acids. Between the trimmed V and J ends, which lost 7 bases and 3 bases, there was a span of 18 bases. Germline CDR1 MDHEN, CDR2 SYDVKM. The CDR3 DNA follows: TGTGCCAGCACCCCGAGGGCGGGGGGGTACTATGGCTACACCTTC. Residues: CASTPRAGGYYGYTF.

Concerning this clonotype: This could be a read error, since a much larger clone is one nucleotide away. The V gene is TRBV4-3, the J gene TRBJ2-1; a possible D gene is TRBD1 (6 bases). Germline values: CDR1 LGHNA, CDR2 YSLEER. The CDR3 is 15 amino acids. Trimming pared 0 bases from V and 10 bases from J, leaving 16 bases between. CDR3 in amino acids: CASSQDRTGLYEQFF. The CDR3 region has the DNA TGCGCCAGCAGCCAAGATCGTACAGGGTTATACGAGCAGTTCTTC.

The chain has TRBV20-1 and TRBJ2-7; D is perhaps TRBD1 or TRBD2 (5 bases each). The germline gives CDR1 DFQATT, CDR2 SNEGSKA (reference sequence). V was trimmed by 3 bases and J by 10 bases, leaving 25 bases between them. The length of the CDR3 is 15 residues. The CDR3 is CSASSGAELWAAQYF. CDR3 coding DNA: TGCAGTGCTAGTTCCGGGGCGGAATTGTGGGCGGCCCAGTACTTC.